Shown below are 24 T cell receptor beta chains from a single sample sequenced in a study of CD8 T cell repertoires and HIV-1 epitope variants. Some clones are missing from TCRdb's copy, which holds only in-frame ones; the method was immunoSEQ multiplex PCR. The top ten clones hold approximately 42% of a sample with approximately 5,200 clones, roughly 70% of them seen once. No antigen is known for these receptors. The sequencing input was cultured CD8+ T cells derived from PBMCs. These receptors were taken from a male donor with HIV.

The chain links TRBV27 to TRBJ2-1, with 8 nucleotides matching TRBD1. Germline V gives CDR1 MNHEY, CDR2 SMNVEV (reference sequence). The CDR3 runs 14 residues. Losses at the gene ends were 6 bases for V and 4 bases for J; bases not matched to a gene: 5. The CDR3 DNA sequence: TGTGCCAGCAGCCTGGGACAGGAGTACAATGAGCAGTTCTTC. Amino acids: CASSLGQEYNEQFF.

V gene TRBV6-1 combines with J gene TRBJ1-1, with 9 positions matching TRBD1. Trimming cost V 7 bases and J 4 bases; bases outside gene matches: 7. CDR1 is MNHNS and CDR2 is SASEGT in the germline V gene. The CDR3 contains 14 residues. CDR3 in amino acids: CASTPTGGGTEAFF. Written as DNA, the CDR3 is TGTGCCAGCACCCCGACAGGGGGGGGCACTGAAGCTTTCTTT.

The rearrangement joins TRBV27 to TRBJ2-2; 10 bases are a match to TRBD2. V was pared by 9 bases and J by 5 bases, with 6 bases of the junction left unmatched. The CDR3 runs to 14 residues. Germline assignment: CDR1 MNHEY and CDR2 SMNVEV (reference sequence). CDR3 sequence: CASEPSGRTGELFF. The CDR3 bases are TGTGCCAGTGAGCCTAGCGGGAGAACCGGGGAGCTGTTTTTT.

V gene TRBV11-2 combines with J gene TRBJ2-7; TRBD1 aligns across 7 bases. V gave up 3 bases and J gave up 6 bases; unmatched junction bases: 8. This CDR3 region has 14 residues. Germline assignment: CDR1 SGHAT and CDR2 FQNNGV. For the CDR3, the DNA is TGTGCCAGCAGCTTGGGCCAGGGGGTAGCCGAGCAGTACTTC. Residues: CASSLGQGVAEQYF.

The V and J genes are TRBV9 and TRBJ2-7; 8 bases are shared with TRBD2. CDR1 is SGDLS, CDR2 YYNGEE, per germline. The CDR3 consists of 15 residues. V shed 0 bases, J shed 1 base, and the junction held 3 bases outside the gene matches. CDR3 protein: CASSVAGTSSYEQYF. In DNA form, the CDR3 reads TGTGCCAGCAGCGTAGCTGGGACTAGTTCCTACGAGCAGTACTTC.

For this clone: Sequence at one end of the junction differs from germline and may be a read error. The gene calls are TRBV5-1 and TRBJ2-3; 7 positions match TRBD2. Germline values: CDR1 SGHRS, CDR2 YFSETQ. CDR3 length: 16 amino acids. The CDR3 loop is CASGLGEGPGADTQYF. The CDR3 DNA reads TGCGCCAGCGGCTTAGGGGAGGGCCCTGGGGCAGATACGCAGTATTTT.

The rearrangement links TRBV7-6 to TRBJ1-1; the D is unclear. Per germline, CDR1 SGHVS and CDR2 FNYEAQ. The CDR3 covers 14 residues. Between the trimmed V and J ends, which lost 2 bases and 0 bases, there was a span of 7 bases. In nucleotides, the CDR3 is TGTGCCAGCAGCTTATTGGCTATGAACACTGAAGCTTTCTTT. This gives the protein CASSLLAMNTEAFF.

In this sample, this clone turned up a few times. The chain recombines TRBV5-4 with TRBJ1-1; 11 bases are shared with TRBD1. CDR1 and CDR2 from the germline V gene are SGHNT and YYREEE (reference sequence). V was clipped by 2 bases and J by 4 bases; unmatched bases: 4. This CDR3 has 15 amino acids. The CDR3 sequence: CASSLGQGASTEAFF. The CDR3, as DNA: TGTGCCAGCAGCTTAGGACAGGGGGCCAGCACTGAAGCTTTCTTT.

CDR3 loop: CASSAKATGGEETQYF. Here the CDR3 DNA reads TGTGCCAGCAGCGCCAAGGCCACAGGGGGCGAGGAGACCCAGTACTTC. The chain has TRBV9 and TRBJ2-5; TRBD1 matches at 9 bases. This CDR3 has 16 residues. Germline CDR1 reads SGDLS; CDR2 reads YYNGEE. With V trimmed by 3 bases and J by 5 bases, 11 bases remained unmatched.

The chain carries TRBV4-2 and TRBJ1-1; possibly TRBD1 for D (5 bases). Trimming removed 0 bases from V and 0 bases from J, with 20 bases in between. Germline V gives CDR1 LGHNA, CDR2 YNFKEQ. The CDR3 length is 19 residues. CDR3 nucleotide sequence: TGTGCCAGCAGCCAAGATGAAATTCCCTTTGGGGGATTGAACACTGAAGCTTTCTTT. Translating gives CASSQDEIPFGGLNTEAFF.

The V gene is TRBV9, the J gene TRBJ1-4; no reliable D call. The length of the CDR3 is 14 residues. Germline values: CDR1 SGDLS, CDR2 YYNGEE. V lost 4 bases, J lost 7 bases, and 14 bases lay in between. The CDR3 DNA sequence: TGTGCCAGCAGCTCCAGTGGTAGTGGTGAAAAACTGTTTTTT. Protein: CASSSSGSGEKLFF.

The chain employs TRBV5-5 and TRBJ2-3; D assignment may be TRBD1 or TRBD2 (5 bases each). The germline V gene has CDR1 SGHKS and CDR2 YYEKEE (reference sequence). CDR3 length: 14 residues. The V and J ends lost 2 bases and 2 bases respectively, with 9 bases between them. The CDR3 spells CASSLWGPTDTQYF. CDR3 nucleotides: TGTGCCAGCAGCTTATGGGGACCCACAGATACGCAGTATTTT.

The chain uses TRBV28 and TRBJ2-7; the match to TRBD2 covers 7 bases. From germline, CDR1 is MDHEN and CDR2 SYDVKM. The CDR3 loop spans 13 amino acids. The V and J ends lost 8 bases and 5 bases, in that order; junction bases with no gene match: 9. For the CDR3, the DNA is TGTGCCAGCCACCCGCCGGGGGGTGACGAGCAGTACTTC. Amino acids: CASHPPGGDEQYF.

The V gene is TRBV4-3, the J gene TRBJ2-1, with D maybe TRBD2 (5 bases). Trimming removed 1 base at V and 8 bases at J, with 21 bases between. Germline V gene lookup returns CDR1 LGHNA and CDR2 YSLEER. The CDR3 runs to 17 residues. The CDR3 DNA is TGCGCCAGCAGCCAAGCCCCCCTACCACTAGATCTAGATGAGCAGTTCTTC. It specifies CASSQAPLPLDLDEQFF.

The chain uses TRBV27 and TRBJ2-7, with TRBD1 matching over 9 bases. Trimming took 5 bases from V and 0 from J; bases not matched to a gene: 5. The CDR3 has 15 amino acids. CDR1 MNHEY and CDR2 SMNVEV come from the germline V gene (reference sequence). This chain's CDR3 is CASSVGQGSSYEQYF. The CDR3 DNA reads as TGTGCCAGCAGTGTGGGACAGGGAAGCTCCTACGAGCAGTACTTC.

The J gene is TRBJ2-5, the V gene TRBV28, with 7 nucleotides matching TRBD1. The CDR3 runs to 15 residues. Germline V gene data show CDR1 as MDHEN and CDR2 as SYDVKM. J was trimmed by 3 bases and V by 3 bases; bases with no gene match: 7. The CDR3 bases are TGTGCCAGCAGTTTTATAAGACAGGGAAAAGAGACCCAGTACTTC. It specifies CASSFIRQGKETQYF. Drawing the rest from reference TRBV28 and TRBJ2-5, the complete variable domain is DVKVTQSSRYLVKRTGEKVFLECVQDMDHENMFWYRQDPGLGLRLIYFSYDVKMKEKGDIPEGYSVSREKKERFSLILESASTNQTSMYLCASSFIRQGKETQYFGPGTRLLVL.

This chain's CDR3 is CASSSDVSAYEQYF. CDR3 nucleotides: TGTGCCAGCAGTTCAGATGTCTCGGCCTACGAGCAGTACTTC. This chain joins TRBV6-5 and TRBJ2-7; D uncertain. CDR3 size: 14 residues. V was shortened by 4 bases and J by 2 bases, with 12 bases between the two germline ends. CDR1 and CDR2 from the germline V gene are MNHEY and SVGAGI.

J is TRBJ1-1 and V is TRBV9; a weak D match, TRBD1 (6 bases). Trimming took off 3 bases at V and 1 base at J, with 10 bases between the two ends. Germline lookup yields CDR1 SGDLS and CDR2 YYNGEE. CDR3 length: 14 amino acids. CDR3 in amino acids: CASSAGVGNTEAFF. CDR3 DNA: TGTGCCAGCAGCGCAGGGGTAGGGAACACTGAAGCTTTCTTT.

This clone was counted a few times. V is TRBV14 and J is TRBJ2-1; D unclear. Germline CDR1 and CDR2: SGHDN and FVKESK. This CDR3 has 15 residues. V was pared by 0 bases and J by 2 bases, with 8 bases between. The DNA of the CDR3 is TGTGCCAGCAGCCAAGATCGGAAGCCCTACAATGAGCAGTTCTTC. Translated: CASSQDRKPYNEQFF. Combining the CDR3 with reference TRBV14 and TRBJ2-1 gives the whole variable domain EAGVTQFPSHSVIEKGQTVTLRCDPISGHDNLYWYRRVMGKEIKFLLHFVKESKQDESGMPNNRFLAERTGGTYSTLKVQPAELEDSGVYFCASSQDRKPYNEQFFGPGTRLTVL.

This clone was counted only a few times. V usage is TRBV28 and J usage is TRBJ1-4; possibly TRBD1 for D (5 bases). Germline V gene lookup returns CDR1 MDHEN and CDR2 SYDVKM. Trimming left V 1 base short and J 10 bases short, with 13 bases between. CDR3 length: 14 residues. The CDR3 reads CASSLYDRGAKLFF. CDR3 coding DNA: TGTGCCAGCAGTTTATACGACAGAGGCGCAAAACTGTTTTTT.

This clone was seen a handful of times. The chain is built from TRBV4-2 and TRBJ1-1; D might be TRBD1 (5 bases). CDR1 and CDR2 (germline): LGHNA, YNFKEQ. The CDR3 is 15 residues long. The V and J ends lost 0 bases and 4 bases respectively, with 12 bases between them. The CDR3 loop reads CASSQEGQGSTEAFF. For the CDR3, the DNA is TGTGCCAGCAGCCAAGAAGGGCAGGGCAGCACTGAAGCTTTCTTT.

The rearrangement uses TRBV11-2 and TRBJ2-6; no firm D call. Trimming removed 3 bases from V and 3 bases from J, with 3 bases in between. From germline, CDR1 is SGHAT and CDR2 FQNNGV. The CDR3 is 13 residues long. The CDR3 nucleotides read TGTGCCAGCAGCTTGAGTGGGGCCAACGTCCTGACTTTC. It translates to CASSLSGANVLTF.

J is TRBJ1-2 and V is TRBV27, with TRBD1 matching 12 bases. J was trimmed by 4 bases and V by 6 bases; bases with no gene match: 6. The germline CDR1 and CDR2 sequences are MNHEY and SMNVEV (reference sequence). The CDR3 length is 15 residues. CDR3 loop: CASRRGQGAFYGYTF. Here the CDR3 DNA reads TGTGCCAGCAGAAGGGGACAGGGGGCGTTCTATGGCTACACCTTC.

In DNA, the CDR3 is TGTGCCAGCAGCGTAGGCCAGGGGCACTATGGCTACACCTTC. The encoded protein is CASSVGQGHYGYTF. The chain links TRBV9 to TRBJ1-2; the D gene is possibly TRBD1 (6 bases). Trimming removed 0 bases from V and 3 bases from J, with 9 bases in between. Germline V gene data show CDR1 as SGDLS and CDR2 as YYNGEE. The CDR3 runs 14 residues.